This T cell receptor (beta chain) was recovered during a study of blood T cell repertoires in COVID-19. About the research overall: Samples representing acute and convalescent COVID-19 were sourced from the United States, Italy and Spain. Sources were T cells, B-cell-depleted T cells, or PBMCs; the material itself was cDNA or gDNA.

The CDR3 covers 14 residues. Germline values: CDR1 SNHLY, CDR2 FYNNEI. V lost 4 bases to trimming and J lost 2 bases; unmatched junction nucleotides: 4. As originally analysed: Reference gene primer amplification gave estimated nucleated cell counts. TCRdb's copy holds only in-frame clones and misses some; the assay was immunoSEQ multiplex PCR. From that table come the V and J calls and clone size; the DNA was used to work out D and trimming. The sample lists around 130,000 clones; 75% to 80% were seen once. The sequence was collected from a human donor in a cohort sampled during active COVID-19. The V call is TRBV2, the J call TRBJ2-7; TRBD1 matches at 8 bases. Material: peripheral blood. CDR3 DNA: TGTGCCAGCAGTGGGACAGGGACCCCCTACGAGCAGTACTTC. Translated: CASSGTGTPYEQYF.